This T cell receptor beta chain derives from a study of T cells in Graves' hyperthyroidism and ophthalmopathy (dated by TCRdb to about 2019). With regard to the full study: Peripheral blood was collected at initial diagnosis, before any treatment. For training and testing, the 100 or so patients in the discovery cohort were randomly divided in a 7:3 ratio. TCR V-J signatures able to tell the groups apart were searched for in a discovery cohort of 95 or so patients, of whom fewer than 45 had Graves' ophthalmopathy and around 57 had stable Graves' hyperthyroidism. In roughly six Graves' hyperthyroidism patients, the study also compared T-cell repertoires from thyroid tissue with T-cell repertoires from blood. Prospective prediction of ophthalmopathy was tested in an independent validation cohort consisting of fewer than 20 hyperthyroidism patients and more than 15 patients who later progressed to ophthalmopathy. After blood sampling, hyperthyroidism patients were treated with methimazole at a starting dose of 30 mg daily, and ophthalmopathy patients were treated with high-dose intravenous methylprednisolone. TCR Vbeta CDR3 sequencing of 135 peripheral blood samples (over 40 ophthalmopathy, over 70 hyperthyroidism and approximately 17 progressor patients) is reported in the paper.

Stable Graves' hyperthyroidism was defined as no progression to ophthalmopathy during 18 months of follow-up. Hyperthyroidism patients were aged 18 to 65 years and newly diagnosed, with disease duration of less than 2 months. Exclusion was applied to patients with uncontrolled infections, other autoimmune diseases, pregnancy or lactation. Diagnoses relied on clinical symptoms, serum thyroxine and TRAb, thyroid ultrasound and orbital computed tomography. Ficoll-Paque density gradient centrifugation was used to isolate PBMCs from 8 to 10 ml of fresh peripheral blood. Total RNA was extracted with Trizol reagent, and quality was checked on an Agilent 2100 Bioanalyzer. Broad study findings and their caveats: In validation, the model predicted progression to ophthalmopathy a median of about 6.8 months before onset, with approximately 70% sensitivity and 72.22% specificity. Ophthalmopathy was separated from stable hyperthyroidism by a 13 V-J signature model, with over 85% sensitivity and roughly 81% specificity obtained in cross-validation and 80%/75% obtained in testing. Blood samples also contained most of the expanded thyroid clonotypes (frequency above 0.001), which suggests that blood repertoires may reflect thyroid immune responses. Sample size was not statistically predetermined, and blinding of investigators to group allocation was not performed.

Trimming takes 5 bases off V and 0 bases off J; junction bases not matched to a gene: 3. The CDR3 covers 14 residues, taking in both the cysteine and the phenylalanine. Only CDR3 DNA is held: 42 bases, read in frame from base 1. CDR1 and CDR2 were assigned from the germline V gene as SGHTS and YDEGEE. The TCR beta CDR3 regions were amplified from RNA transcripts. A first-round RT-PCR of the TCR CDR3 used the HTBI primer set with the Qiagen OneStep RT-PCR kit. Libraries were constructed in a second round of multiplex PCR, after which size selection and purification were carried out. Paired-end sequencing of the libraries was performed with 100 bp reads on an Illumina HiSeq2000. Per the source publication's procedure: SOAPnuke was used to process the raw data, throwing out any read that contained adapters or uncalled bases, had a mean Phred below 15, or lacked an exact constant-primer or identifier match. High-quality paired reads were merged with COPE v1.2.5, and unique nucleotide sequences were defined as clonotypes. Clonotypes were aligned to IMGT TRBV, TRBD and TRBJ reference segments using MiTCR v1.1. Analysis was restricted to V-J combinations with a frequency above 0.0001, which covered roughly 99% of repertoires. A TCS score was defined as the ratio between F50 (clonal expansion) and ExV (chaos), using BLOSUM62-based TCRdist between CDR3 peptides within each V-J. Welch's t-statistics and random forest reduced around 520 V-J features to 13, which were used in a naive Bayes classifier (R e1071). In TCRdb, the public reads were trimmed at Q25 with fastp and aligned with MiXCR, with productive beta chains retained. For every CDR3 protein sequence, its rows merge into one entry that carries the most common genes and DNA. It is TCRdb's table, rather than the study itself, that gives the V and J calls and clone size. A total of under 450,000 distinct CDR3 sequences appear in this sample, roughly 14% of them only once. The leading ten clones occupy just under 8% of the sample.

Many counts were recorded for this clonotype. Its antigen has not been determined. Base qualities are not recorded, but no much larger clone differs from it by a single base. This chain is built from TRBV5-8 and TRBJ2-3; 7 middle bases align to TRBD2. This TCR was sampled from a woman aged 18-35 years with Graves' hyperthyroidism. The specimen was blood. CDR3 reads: CASSRGGSTDTQYF. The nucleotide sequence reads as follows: TGTGCCAGCAGTAGGGGAGGGAGCACAGATACGCAGTATTTT.